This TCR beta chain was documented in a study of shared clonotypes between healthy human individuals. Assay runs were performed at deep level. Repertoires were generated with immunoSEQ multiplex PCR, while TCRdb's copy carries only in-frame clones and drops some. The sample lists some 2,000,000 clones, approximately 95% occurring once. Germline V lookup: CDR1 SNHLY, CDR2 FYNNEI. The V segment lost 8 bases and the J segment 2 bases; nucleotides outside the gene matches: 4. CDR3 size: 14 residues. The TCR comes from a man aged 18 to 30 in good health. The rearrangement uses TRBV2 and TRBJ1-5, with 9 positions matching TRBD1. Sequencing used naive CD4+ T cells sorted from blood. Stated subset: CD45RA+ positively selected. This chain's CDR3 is CASYRDRGNQPQHF. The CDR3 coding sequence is TGTGCCAGCTACCGGGACAGGGGCAATCAGCCCCAGCATTTT.